The 5 T cell receptor beta chains listed next were all sequenced from one sample in a study of CD8+ T cells in alopecia areata. Cells from pooled cutaneous lymph nodes were sorted by CD4, CD8alpha, NKG2D, NKG2ACE and other markers. RNA was extracted and reverse transcribed into cDNA as the sequencing template. The repertoire was sequenced with immunoSEQ multiplex PCR; TCRdb's copy has only in-frame clones and lacks some. The sample has 15,000 to 20,000 clones, none seen only once; the top ten hold 31%. Input material: CD8+ T cells sorted from a lymph node. The receptors come from a C3H/HeJ mouse with alopecia areata. Strain haplotype at MHC: H2-k.

As concerns this clone: Gene and germline names: mouse. Sequencing ends 4 residues short of the CDR3 end; the germline J gene provides the rest. The rearrangement joins TRBV1 to TRBJ1-4; TRBD1 matches 7 bases. This CDR3 comprises 15 residues. V lost 3 bases to trimming and J lost 3 bases; unmatched junction nucleotides: 4. Germline CDR1 reads NSQYPW; CDR2 reads LRSPGD (reference sequence). CDR3 DNA, as far as it was read: TGCACCTGCAGTGCTGACAGGGTGGCCAACGAA. Translated: CTCSADRVANE. The full-length CDR3 reads as CTCSADRVANERLFF.

In this sample, this clone turned up a few times. Mouse gene names and germline throughout. Coverage ceases 4 residues before the CDR3 finishes, and the germline J gene fills in the end. The chain combines TRBV19 with TRBJ1-4, with TRBD1 matching over 7 bases. Germline CDR1 reads FNHDT; CDR2 reads SITEND (reference sequence). V dropped 6 bases and J dropped 0; count of bases not matched to a gene: 8. The CDR3 contains 16 residues. CDR3 amino acids: CASTSGQKISNERLFF. CDR3 bases read: TGTGCCAGCACCTCGGGACAGAAAATTTCCAACGAA. The full variable domain, in which reference TRBV19 and TRBJ1-4 provide the parts outside the CDR3, is GGIITQTPKFLIGQEGQKLTLKCQQNFNHDTMYWYRQDSGKGLRLIYYSITENDLQKGDLSEGYDASREKKSSFSLTVTSAQKNEMAVFLCASTSGQKISNERLFFGHGTKLSVL.

This clone turned up a few times. The listed genes are named as in mouse. The read ends 4 residues early relative to the CDR3; the germline J gene fills the gap. The V and J genes are TRBV1 and TRBJ1-1; 7 nucleotides agree with TRBD1. The CDR3 has 14 amino acids. Germline values: CDR1 NSQYPW, CDR2 LRSPGD (reference sequence). J gave up 1 base and V 2 bases, and 1 base lay outside the gene matches. CDR3 sequence: CTCSANRGNTEVFF. The sequenced CDR3 bases are TGCACCTGCAGTGCAAACAGGGGAAACACA.

Concerning this clone: Gene names refer to mouse genes. CDR3 DNA, as far as it was read: TGTGCCAGCAGTAGCTGGGGGGAAGAC. Amino acids: CASSSWGED. The full CDR3 sequence reads CASSSWGEDTQYF. The chain employs TRBV19 and TRBJ2-5, with 8 bases fitting TRBD2. The observed sequence ends 4 residues before the CDR3 terminus, with the missing tail filled in from the germline J gene. The germline V gene encodes CDR1 FNHDT and CDR2 SITEND (reference sequence). This CDR3 has 13 amino acids. Filled out from reference TRBV19 and TRBJ2-5, the complete variable domain reads GGIITQTPKFLIGQEGQKLTLKCQQNFNHDTMYWYRQDSGKGLRLIYYSITENDLQKGDLSEGYDASREKKSSFSLTVTSAQKNEMAVFLCASSSWGEDTQYFGPGTRLLVL.

This clone qualifies as medium-sized (0.01 to 0.1%). Gene names are the mouse ones. The read stops 4 residues short of the end of the CDR3; the missing end is completed from the germline J gene. V is TRBV31 and J is TRBJ2-5, with 14 bases aligning to TRBD2. CDR3 length: 17 amino acids. From germline, CDR1 is GKSSPN and CDR2 SITVG. The V gene end was trimmed by 1 base and the J gene end by 0 bases; junction bases not matched to a gene: 3. CDR3 region: CAWSPGLGGHNQDTQYF. The sequenced CDR3 bases are TGTGCCTGGAGTCCGGGACTGGGGGGGCATAACCAAGAC.